Following are 8 T cell receptor beta chains from one sample sequenced in a study of tumor-infiltrating lymphocytes in primary liver carcinoma. The researchers produced TCR beta cDNA from approximately 550 ng total RNA with a constant-region primer. Slightly modified ARM-PCR with three nested multiplex PCR rounds yielded TCR beta libraries. The two initial PCR rounds, nine to eleven cycles each, used TRBV1-TRBV30 forward and C-beta reverse primers. MiXCR was run by TCRdb on the multiplex PCR reads, yielding one entry per CDR3 protein. Among 200,000 or so distinct CDR3 sequences listed, approximately 65% were seen once. Unsorted whole blood yielded the blood RNA, and germline DNA was also extracted. Source material: peripheral blood. These receptors came from a woman aged 60-75 years with primary liver carcinoma and hepatitis B virus infection.

This clonotype showed up many times. The chain is built from TRBV6-2 or TRBV6-3 and TRBJ1-5; D might be TRBD1 (6 bases). The CDR3 is 12 amino acids. The germline V gene has CDR1 MNHEY and CDR2 SVGEGT. Trimming removed 7 bases from V and 7 bases from J, with 11 bases in between. The CDR3 DNA reads TGTGCCAGCACCCAACAGGGCCAGCCCCAGCATTTT. Translating it yields CASTQQGQPQHF.

About this clonotype: At one end, the junction sequence differs from germline, possibly due to a read error. V gene TRBV11-1 combines with J gene TRBJ2-3; TRBD2 matches at 10 bases. From germline, CDR1 is SGHAT and CDR2 FQDESV (reference sequence). CDR3 length equals 19 residues. The chain's CDR3 is CASSSRDGASGSSTDTQYF. Here the CDR3 DNA reads TGTGCCAGCAGCTCCCGGGACGGTGCTAGCGGGAGTAGTACAGATACGCAGTACTTT.

Concerning this clonotype itself: The conserved final phenylalanine or tryptophan is absent from the CDR3, which likely points to a read error. The V and J genes are TRBV6-6 and TRBJ2-2; D not resolved. Germline values: CDR1 MNHNY, CDR2 SVGAGI (reference sequence). This CDR3 contains 16 residues. The CDR3 region is CASSETGPWNTGELFS. The CDR3 DNA follows: TGTGCAAGCAGTGAGACTGGACCCTGGAACACCGGGGAGCTGTTTTCT.

The rearrangement links TRBV29-1 to TRBJ2-1, with 7 nucleotides matching TRBD2. This CDR3 spans 14 amino acids. In germline, CDR1 is SQVTM, CDR2 ANQGSEA. The V segment lost 6 bases and the J segment 7 bases; nucleotides outside the gene matches: 12. The CDR3 DNA sequence: TGCAGCGTCGTCAAGACTGGCGGGAGAAATGAGCAGTTCTTC. It translates to CSVVKTGGRNEQFF.

In regard to this clonotype: An end of the junction differs from the germline gene, which may be a read error. V gene TRBV6-6 combines with J gene TRBJ1-5, with 7 bases fitting TRBD1. The length of the CDR3 is 16 residues. Per the germline V gene, CDR1 is MNHNY and CDR2 is SVGAGI (reference sequence). The chain's CDR3 is CASKGTKQGLNQPQHF. CDR3 nucleotide sequence: TGTGCCAGCAAGGGCACCAAACAGGGGCTGAATCAACCCCAGCATTTT.

J is TRBJ2-1 and V is TRBV7-6, with unresolved D. CDR3 length: 12 amino acids. Trimming pared 1 base from V and 9 bases from J, leaving 7 bases between. Germline V gene data show CDR1 as SGHVS and CDR2 as FNYEAQ. The CDR3 spells CASSLGPGEQFF. CDR3 nucleotide sequence: TGTGCCAGCAGCTTAGGCCCCGGTGAGCAGTTCTTC.

The V call is TRBV11-2, the J call TRBJ2-7; 7 bases fit TRBD1. V lost 2 bases and J lost 6; bases outside the gene matches: 4. The CDR3 runs to 13 residues. Germline values: CDR1 SGHAT, CDR2 FQNNGV. CDR3 sequence (DNA): TGTGCCAGCAGCTTAAATTCAGGGGGCGAGCAGTACTTC. It specifies CASSLNSGGEQYF.

The chain has TRBV29-1 and TRBJ1-5, with D tentatively TRBD1 (6 bases). Trimming took 6 bases from V and 5 from J, leaving 20 bases between them. This CDR3 is built from 15 residues. Germline-derived CDR1 and CDR2 are SQVTM and ANQGSEA. The DNA of the CDR3 is TGCAGCGTCATCGGACAGAGAGGAACGGATCAGCCCCAGCATTTT. Encoded protein: CSVIGQRGTDQPQHF.